A single count supports the clone carrying this T cell receptor beta chain. As processed by the authors: How many nucleated cells were present was estimated from reference gene primer amplification. The assay was immunoSEQ multiplex PCR, and TCRdb's table has in-frame clones only and misses some. V and J calls plus clone size are reproduced from that table; the DNA served to infer D and trimming. The profile shows some 150,000 clones, about four fifths of them singletons. This sample stems from a study of blood T cell repertoires in COVID-19. The CDR3 is 14 residues long. Germline-derived CDR1 and CDR2 are LGHDT and YNNKEL (reference sequence). V gave up 3 bases and J gave up 1 base; unmatched junction bases: 2.

The gene calls are TRBV3-1 (or the pseudogene TRBV3-2) and TRBJ2-5, with TRBD2 identical over 7 bases. The sample taken for sequencing was peripheral blood. The source is a man between 65 and 85 years old with acute or convalescent COVID-19. The CDR3 protein is CASSHRGVQETQYF. For the CDR3, the DNA is TGTGCCAGCAGCCACCGGGGGGTCCAAGAGACCCAGTACTTC.